These T cell receptor beta chains were read from a single sample in a study of beta chain features in type 1 diabetes. Repertoires were generated with immunoSEQ multiplex PCR, while TCRdb's copy carries only in-frame clones and drops some. The table has 450,000 to 550,000 clones, 25% to 35% seen once. Sequencing input: naive CD4+ T cells from blood. All receptors derive from a man aged 18 to 29 in good health. Both conserved end residues are part of each CDR3. Fields, in order: CDR3 length, V gene, J gene, clone size, D gene, CDR3 DNA, CDR3 protein. D genes are given only for firm matches. Only part of the rows carry a size: once, few, many, or a class if the clone is expanded.

length: 15
V: TRBV6-5
J: TRBJ2-1
size: few
D: TRBD1
DNA: TGTGCCAGCAGCACAGGACAGGGGGCCTACAATGAGCAGTTCTTC
CDR3: CASSTGQGAYNEQFF

length: 17
V: TRBV5-6
J: TRBJ1-3
size: .
D: TRBD1
DNA: TGTGCCAGCAGCTTGTTCCACGGGACAGGGCTCGGAAACACCATATATTTT
CDR3: CASSLFHGTGLGNTIYF

length: 14
V: TRBV25-1
J: TRBJ2-3
size: .
D: .
DNA: TGTGCCAGCAGTGAATGGGAGGGCACAGATACGCAGTATTTT
CDR3: CASSEWEGTDTQYF

length: 15
V: TRBV9
J: TRBJ1-5
size: .
D: TRBD1
DNA: TGTGCCAGCAGCGGACAGGGGACTAGCAATCAGCCCCAGCATTTT
CDR3: CASSGQGTSNQPQHF

length: 15
V: TRBV28
J: TRBJ2-7
size: few
D: .
DNA: TGTGCCAGCAGCCTGGACGGCCGATACTCCTACGAGCAGTACTTC
CDR3: CASSLDGRYSYEQYF

length: 12
V: TRBV29-1
J: TRBJ2-7
size: few
D: TRBD2
DNA: TGCAGCGTCCAAAGCGGGAACTACGAGCAGTACTTC
CDR3: CSVQSGNYEQYF

length: 12
V: TRBV29-1
J: TRBJ2-5
size: .
D: .
DNA: TGCAGCGCCGTTACTTCCTGGGAGACCCAGTACTTC
CDR3: CSAVTSWETQYF

length: 14
V: TRBV5-1
J: TRBJ2-5
size: few
D: .
DNA: TGCGCCAGCAGCTTCCGTCCAACCCAAGAGACCCAGTACTTC
CDR3: CASSFRPTQETQYF

length: 15
V: TRBV4-1
J: TRBJ1-2
size: few
D: TRBD1
DNA: TGCGCCAGCAGCCAAGCACAGGGGGCAGACTATGGCTACACCTTC
CDR3: CASSQAQGADYGYTF

length: 15
V: TRBV7-3
J: TRBJ1-5
size: .
D: .
DNA: TGTGCCAGCAGCTCCGCCGGGAATAGCAATCAGCCCCAGCATTTT
CDR3: CASSSAGNSNQPQHF

length: 12
V: TRBV30
J: TRBJ2-5
size: .
D: .
DNA: TGTGCCTGGACGCCCCCCAGCGGGACCCAGTACTTC
CDR3: CAWTPPSGTQYF

length: 12
V: TRBV29-1
J: TRBJ2-1
size: .
D: .
DNA: TGCAGCGTTGGAGAGGTTTACAATGAGCAGTTCTTC
CDR3: CSVGEVYNEQFF

length: 16
V: TRBV7-2
J: TRBJ2-6
size: few
D: .
DNA: TGTGCCAGCAGCCCTGACAGCCCCTCTGGGGCCAACGTCCTGACTTTC
CDR3: CASSPDSPSGANVLTF